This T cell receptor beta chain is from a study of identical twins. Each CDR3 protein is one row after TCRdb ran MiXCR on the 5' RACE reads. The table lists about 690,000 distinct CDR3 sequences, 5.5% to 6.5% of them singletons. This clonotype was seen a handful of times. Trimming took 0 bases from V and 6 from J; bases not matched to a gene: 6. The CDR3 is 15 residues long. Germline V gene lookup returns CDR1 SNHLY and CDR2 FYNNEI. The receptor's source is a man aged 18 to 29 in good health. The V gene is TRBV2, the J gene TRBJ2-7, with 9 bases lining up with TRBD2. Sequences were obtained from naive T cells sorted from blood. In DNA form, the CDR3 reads TGTGCCAGCAGTGAAGCAGGCGGGAGGGCGGTCGAGCAGTACTTC. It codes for CASSEAGGRAVEQYF.